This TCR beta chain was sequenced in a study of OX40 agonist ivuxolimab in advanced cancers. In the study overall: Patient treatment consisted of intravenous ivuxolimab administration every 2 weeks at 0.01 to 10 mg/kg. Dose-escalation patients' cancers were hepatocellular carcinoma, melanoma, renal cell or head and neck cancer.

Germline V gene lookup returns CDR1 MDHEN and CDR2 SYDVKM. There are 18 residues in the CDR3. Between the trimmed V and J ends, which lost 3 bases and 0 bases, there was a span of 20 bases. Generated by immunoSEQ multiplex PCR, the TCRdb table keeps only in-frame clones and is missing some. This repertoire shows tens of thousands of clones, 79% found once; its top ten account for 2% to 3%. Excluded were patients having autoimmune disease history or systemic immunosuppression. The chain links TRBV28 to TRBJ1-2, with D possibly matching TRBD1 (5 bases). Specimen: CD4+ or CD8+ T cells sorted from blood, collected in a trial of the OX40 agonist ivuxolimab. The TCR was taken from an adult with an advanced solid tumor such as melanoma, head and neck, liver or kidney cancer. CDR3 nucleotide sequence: TGTGCCAGCAGTTTTAGGGGCGTGGTCATCGCTTCTAACTATGGCTACACCTTC. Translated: CASSFRGVVIASNYGYTF.